The rows below give T cell receptor beta chains drawn from one sample of a study of T cells in tuberculosis. Sequencing used immunoSEQ multiplex PCR; TCRdb keeps in-frame clones, though not all of them. Here the sample spans around 60,000 clones, 81% being singletons. Sequenced material: CD1b-GMM tetramer-negative cells sorted from PBMCs. The receptors were sampled from an adult woman with latent tuberculosis. CDR3s include the opening cysteine and the closing phenylalanine or tryptophan. A D gene is named only where the DNA matches it firmly. Expanded clones get a size class; other rows say once, few or many, or leave the size out.

D	V	J	length	size	DNA	CDR3
-	TRBV27	TRBJ2-3	13	-	TGTGCCAGCAGTTTCCGCGAGGGAGATACGCAGTATTTT	CASSFREGDTQYF
-	TRBV2	TRBJ1-5	15	-	TGTGCCAGCAGTGACTCTCGCGGGCTTCTTCAGCCCCAGCATTTT	CASSDSRGLLQPQHF
-	TRBV10-2	TRBJ2-7	16	-	TGCGCCAGCTCAGGCGGGGCGCACCTTTTAACCTACGAGCAGTACTTC	CASSGGAHLLTYEQYF
-	TRBV7-3	TRBJ1-1	18	-	TGTGCCAGCAGCTTAGATATTACACCATGGTTGGCGGTGACTGAAGCTTTCTTT	CASSLDITPWLAVTEAFF
TRBD2	TRBV6-6	TRBJ2-7	13	few	TGTGCCAGCAGTTACGGGAGGGCCTACGAGCAGTACTTC	CASSYGRAYEQYF
-	TRBV2	TRBJ2-3	11	-	TGTGCCAGCAGTCCGGGACTTACGCAGTATTTT	CASSPGLTQYF
-	TRBV6-6	TRBJ1-3	15	-	TGTGCCAGCAGCCCCCTCCAGGGCTCTGGAAACACCATATATTTT	CASSPLQGSGNTIYF
-	TRBV4-3	TRBJ2-3	14	-	TGCGCCAGCAGCCAAGATCCAGGGGGGTATACGCAGTATTTT	CASSQDPGGYTQYF
TRBD2	TRBV5-1	TRBJ2-1	14	-	TGCGCCAGCAGCTTCGCGGGAGTGGTCAATGAGCAGTTCTTC	CASSFAGVVNEQFF
TRBD1	TRBV5-5	TRBJ1-5	20	-	TGTGCCAGCAGCATAGGGGGGACCGGGACAGGGTTCTGGTTGGGACAGCCCCAGCATTTT	CASSIGGTGTGFWLGQPQHF
TRBD2	TRBV15	TRBJ2-7	15	-	TGTGCCACCAGCGGGGGGACTAGCGACCCCTACGAGCAGTACTTC	CATSGGTSDPYEQYF
TRBD2	TRBV27	TRBJ2-1	13	-	TGTGCTGCGGGGGCGGGGGGGCCCTCCGAGCAGTTCTTC	CAAGAGGPSEQFF
-	TRBV4-2	TRBJ2-3	15	-	TGTGCCAGCAGCCAAGAGGGTAGCGGAACAGATACGCAGTATTTT	CASSQEGSGTDTQYF
TRBD2	TRBV5-8	TRBJ2-1	17	once	TGTGCCAGCCGCACGAGGGAAGCGGGGGGGCTACACAATGAGCAGTTCTTC	CASRTREAGGLHNEQFF
TRBD2	TRBV7-9	TRBJ2-3	17	-	TGTGCCAGCAGCTTAGGGGCTAGCGGGAAAAGCACAGATACGCAGTATTTT	CASSLGASGKSTDTQYF
TRBD1	TRBV7-3	TRBJ2-3	14	-	TGTGCCAGCAGCTCAACAGGGGGAAAAGATACGCAGTATTTT	CASSSTGGKDTQYF
TRBD2	TRBV7-2	TRBJ2-7	18	-	TGTGCCAGCAGCTTAGGTAGCGGGAGGGCGGGGTTTTACTACGAGCAGTACTTC	CASSLGSGRAGFYYEQYF
-	TRBV7-2	TRBJ2-7	13	once	TGTGCCAGCAGCTTAGGTCGAGTTCGCGAGCAGTACTTC	CASSLGRVREQYF
TRBD1	TRBV5-5	TRBJ2-7	15	-	TGTGCCAGCAGCTTCAACAGGGGGCAGAAGAACGAGCAGTACTTC	CASSFNRGQKNEQYF
-	TRBV5-1	TRBJ2-7	15	-	TGCGCCAGCAGCTCGCTCAGGCAGGGGATCCACGAGCAGTACTTC	CASSSLRQGIHEQYF
TRBD2	TRBV7-9	TRBJ2-2	16	once	TGTGCCAGCAGCGATGGGACTAGCGGGGACACCGGGGAGCTGTTTTTT	CASSDGTSGDTGELFF
TRBD1	TRBV4-1	TRBJ2-1	19	-	TGCGCCAGCAGCCAAGTATTTCCTATGGGACAGAGCTCCTACAATGAGCAGTTCTTC	CASSQVFPMGQSSYNEQFF
-	TRBV27	TRBJ2-2	15	-	TGTGCCAGCAGTTTCACGGCAGGGGGGACCGGGGAGCTGTTTTTT	CASSFTAGGTGELFF
-	TRBV11-2	TRBJ2-2	15	few	TGTGCCAGCAGTAGGGCCGAGGGGGTGGCCGGGGAGCTGTTTTTT	CASSRAEGVAGELFF
TRBD2	TRBV7-3	TRBJ2-1	15	-	TGTGCCAGCAGCATGGGGGCTAGCGGGATTAATGAGCAGTTCTTC	CASSMGASGINEQFF
-	TRBV27	TRBJ1-3	15	-	TGTGCCAGCAGTCTCAGGGGCCCAAGGGGAAACACCATATATTTT	CASSLRGPRGNTIYF
-	TRBV19	TRBJ2-1	13	-	TGTGCCAGTAGTCACCTTAACGGGGATGAGCAGTTCTTC	CASSHLNGDEQFF
-	TRBV19	TRBJ2-7	13	-	TGTGCCAGTACATCAGGGGCCCCCTACGAGCAGTACTTC	CASTSGAPYEQYF
TRBD1	TRBV5-1	TRBJ2-5	15	-	TGCGCCAGCAGCTTGAACCAGGGACAGGGTGAGACCCAGTACTTC	CASSLNQGQGETQYF
-	TRBV7-9	TRBJ1-1	14	few	TGTGCCAGCAGCCGGGGACAAGAGAACACTGAAGCTTTCTTT	CASSRGQENTEAFF
TRBD1	TRBV30	TRBJ2-7	15	-	TGTGCCTGGACCTTTGGAGGGACAGGGAAACGGGAGCAGTACTTC	CAWTFGGTGKREQYF
TRBD1	TRBV28	TRBJ1-2	16	-	TGTGCCAGCAGTTTATCGGGACAGGGGACGAACTATGGCTACACCTTC	CASSLSGQGTNYGYTF
TRBD1	TRBV6-5	TRBJ1-2	14	few	TGTGCCAGCAGTTCTCCTGGGACAGCTTATGGCTACACCTTC	CASSSPGTAYGYTF
-	TRBV14	TRBJ2-5	17	-	TGTGCCAGCAGCCAAGCCGCTTTAGTAGCACGGCAAGAGACCCAGTACTTC	CASSQAALVARQETQYF
TRBD1	TRBV28	TRBJ2-6	18	-	TGTGCCAGCAAATCAACGGGGACAGGGGGCGCTGGGGCCAACGTCCTGACTTTC	CASKSTGTGGAGANVLTF
-	TRBV6-6	TRBJ2-7	15	-	TGTGCCAGCAGGAGGAGGGGAGAGAGTTCCTACGAGCAGTACTTC	CASRRRGESSYEQYF
TRBD1	TRBV6-1	TRBJ2-2	15	-	TGTGCCAGCACCCGCAGGGGGCTGGACACCGGGGAGCTGTTTTTT	CASTRRGLDTGELFF
-	TRBV6-1	TRBJ2-2	15	-	TGTGCCAGCAGTGAATGGGAGGGGGGGACCGGGGAGCTGTTTTTT	CASSEWEGGTGELFF
-	TRBV7-2	TRBJ1-5	17	-	TGTGCCAGCAGCTTTATGGGGGGGCCGGGGAGCAATCAGCCCCAGCATTTT	CASSFMGGPGSNQPQHF
TRBD2	TRBV11-1	TRBJ2-1	12	few	TGTGCCAGCAGCTTTTCTAGCGGGGGGGAGTTCTTC	CASSFSSGGEFF
TRBD1	TRBV28	TRBJ2-2	16	-	TGTGCCAGCAGTTTACTAGGACAGGGGTACACCGGGGAGCTGTTTTTT	CASSLLGQGYTGELFF
TRBD1	TRBV2	TRBJ1-5	14	-	TGTGCCAGCAGTGAGGACAGGGGGCTTCAGCCCCAGCATTTT	CASSEDRGLQPQHF
-	TRBV5-1	TRBJ1-2	14	-	TGCGCCAGCAGCCTGGGGGGTCAGGGGAATGGCTACACCTTC	CASSLGGQGNGYTF
-	TRBV29-1	TRBJ1-2	12	once	TGCAGCGTTCAGGAGGGACCGTCGGGCTACACCTTC	CSVQEGPSGYTF
TRBD1	TRBV28	TRBJ1-3	14	-	TGTGCCAGCAGTCCCGGACAGGTGGGAAACACCATATATTTT	CASSPGQVGNTIYF
-	TRBV15	TRBJ2-7	15	-	TGTGCCACCAGCAGAAGACAAGGGGAGGCCTACGAGCAGTACTTC	CATSRRQGEAYEQYF
-	TRBV29-1	TRBJ2-2	15	-	TGCAGCGCGGCAAGTACTACCGGAAACACCGGGGAGCTGTTTTTT	CSAASTTGNTGELFF
-	TRBV5-6	TRBJ1-5	17	-	TGTGCCAGCAGCTTAAGGATACAGGGCCTTAGCAATCAGCCCCAGCATTTT	CASSLRIQGLSNQPQHF
-	TRBV10-1	TRBJ2-1	14	-	TGCGCCAGCAGTGAGTCACGAGGGCCCAATGAGCAGTTCTTC	CASSESRGPNEQFF
-	TRBV9	TRBJ2-1	15	-	TGTGCCAGCAGCGTAGACAGGGTTTCCTACAATGAGCAGTTCTTC	CASSVDRVSYNEQFF
-	TRBV29-1	TRBJ2-1	14	few	TGCAGCGTAGAAGGGGCGCAGAGGGGGAATGAGCAGTTCTTC	CSVEGAQRGNEQFF
TRBD1	TRBV28	TRBJ2-2	15	-	TGTGCCAGCAGTTGGGCGGGGACAGGGACCGGGGAGCTGTTTTTT	CASSWAGTGTGELFF
-	TRBV10-3	TRBJ2-2	14	-	TGTGCCAGCTCTACAGGGCCGAACACCGGGGAGCTGTTTTTT	CASSTGPNTGELFF
-	TRBV2	TRBJ2-3	14	-	TGTGCCAGCAGTGTCAGGGCCCCCACAGATACGCAGTATTTT	CASSVRAPTDTQYF
-	TRBV5-6	TRBJ1-2	14	-	TGTGCCAGCAGCTTGCGGCAGGGGTCCTATGGCTACACCTTC	CASSLRQGSYGYTF
TRBD2	TRBV7-8	TRBJ2-7	18	-	TGTGCCAGCAGCTTAGCCCCTAGCGGGGTTAGGAGCTCCTACGAGCAGTACTTC	CASSLAPSGVRSSYEQYF
TRBD2	TRBV28	TRBJ2-3	15	-	TGTGCCAGCAGTAGAGCAAGCGGGGGCGTAGATACGCAGTATTTT	CASSRASGGVDTQYF